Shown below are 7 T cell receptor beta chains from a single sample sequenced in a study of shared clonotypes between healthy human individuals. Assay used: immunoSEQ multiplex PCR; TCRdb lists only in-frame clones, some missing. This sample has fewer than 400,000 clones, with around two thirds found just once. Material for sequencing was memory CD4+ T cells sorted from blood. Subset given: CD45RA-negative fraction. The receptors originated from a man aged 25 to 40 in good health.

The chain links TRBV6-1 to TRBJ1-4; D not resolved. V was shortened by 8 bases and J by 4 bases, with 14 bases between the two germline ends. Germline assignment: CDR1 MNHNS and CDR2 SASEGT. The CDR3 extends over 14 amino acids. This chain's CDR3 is CASGGRAFNEKLFF. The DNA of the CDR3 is TGTGCCAGCGGAGGGAGGGCCTTTAATGAAAAACTGTTTTTT.

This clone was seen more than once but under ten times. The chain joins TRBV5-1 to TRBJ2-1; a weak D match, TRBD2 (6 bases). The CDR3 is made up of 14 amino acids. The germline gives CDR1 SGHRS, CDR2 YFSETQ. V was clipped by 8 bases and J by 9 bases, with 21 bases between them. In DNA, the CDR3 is TGCGCCAGTTACAACCGGGAAGAGGGAGGTGAGCAGTTCTTC. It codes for CASYNREEGGEQFF. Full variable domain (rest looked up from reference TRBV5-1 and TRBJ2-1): KAGVTQTPRYLIKTRGQQVTLSCSPISGHRSVSWYQQTPGQGLQFLFEYFSETQRNKGNFPGRFSGRQFSNSRSEMNVSTLELGDSALYLCASYNREEGGEQFFGPGTRLTVL.

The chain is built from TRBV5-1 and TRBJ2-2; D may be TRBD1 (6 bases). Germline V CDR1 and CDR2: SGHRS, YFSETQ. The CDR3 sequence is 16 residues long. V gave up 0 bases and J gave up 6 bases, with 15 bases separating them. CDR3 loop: CASSLGRDTLAGELFF. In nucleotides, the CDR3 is TGCGCCAGCAGCTTGGGCCGGGACACCCTGGCCGGGGAGCTGTTTTTT. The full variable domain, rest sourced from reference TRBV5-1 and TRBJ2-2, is KAGVTQTPRYLIKTRGQQVTLSCSPISGHRSVSWYQQTPGQGLQFLFEYFSETQRNKGNFPGRFSGRQFSNSRSEMNVSTLELGDSALYLCASSLGRDTLAGELFFGEGSRLTVL.

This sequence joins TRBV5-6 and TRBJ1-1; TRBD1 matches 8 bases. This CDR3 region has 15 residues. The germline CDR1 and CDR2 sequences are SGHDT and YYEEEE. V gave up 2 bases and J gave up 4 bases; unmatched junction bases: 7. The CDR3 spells CASSFSGTGSTEAFF. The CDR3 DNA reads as TGTGCCAGCAGCTTTTCTGGGACAGGCTCCACTGAAGCTTTCTTT.

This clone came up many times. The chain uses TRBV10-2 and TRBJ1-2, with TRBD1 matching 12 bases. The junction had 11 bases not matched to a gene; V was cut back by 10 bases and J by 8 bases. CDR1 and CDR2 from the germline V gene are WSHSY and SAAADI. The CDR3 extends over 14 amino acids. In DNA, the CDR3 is TGCGCCACCGGATCGGGACAGGGGGCCGTAGGCTACACCTTC. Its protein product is CATGSGQGAVGYTF.

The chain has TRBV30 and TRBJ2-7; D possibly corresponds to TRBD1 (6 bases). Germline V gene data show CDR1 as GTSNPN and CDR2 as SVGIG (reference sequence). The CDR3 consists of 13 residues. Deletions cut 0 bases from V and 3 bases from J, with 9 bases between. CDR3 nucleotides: TGTGCCTGGAGTGTAAACAGGGTCTACGAGCAGTACTTC. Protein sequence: CAWSVNRVYEQYF.

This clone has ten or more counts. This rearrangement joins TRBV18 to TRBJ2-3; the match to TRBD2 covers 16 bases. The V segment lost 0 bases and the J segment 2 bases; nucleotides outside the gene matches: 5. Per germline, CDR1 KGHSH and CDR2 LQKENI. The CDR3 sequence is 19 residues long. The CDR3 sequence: CASSPPGTSGRAVTDTQYF. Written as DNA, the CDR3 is TGTGCCAGCTCACCACCGGGGACTAGCGGGAGGGCCGTCACAGATACGCAGTATTTT.